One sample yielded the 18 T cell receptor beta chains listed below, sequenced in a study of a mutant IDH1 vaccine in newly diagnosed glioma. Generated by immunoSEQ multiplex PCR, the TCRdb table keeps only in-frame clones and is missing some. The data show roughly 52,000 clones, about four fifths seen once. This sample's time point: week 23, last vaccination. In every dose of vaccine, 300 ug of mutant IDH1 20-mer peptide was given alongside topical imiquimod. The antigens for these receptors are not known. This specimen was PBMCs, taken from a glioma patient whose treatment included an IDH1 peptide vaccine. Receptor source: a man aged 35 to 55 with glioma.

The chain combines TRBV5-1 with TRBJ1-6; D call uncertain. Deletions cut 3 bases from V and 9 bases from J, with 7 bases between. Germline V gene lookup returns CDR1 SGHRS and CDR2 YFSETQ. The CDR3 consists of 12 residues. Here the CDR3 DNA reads TGCGCCAGCAGCTCGCAAGGTTCACCCCTCCACTTT. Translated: CASSSQGSPLHF.

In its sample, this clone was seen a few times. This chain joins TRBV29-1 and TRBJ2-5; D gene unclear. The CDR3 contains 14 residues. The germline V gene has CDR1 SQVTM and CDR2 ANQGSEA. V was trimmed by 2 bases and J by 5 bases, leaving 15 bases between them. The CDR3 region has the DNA TGCAGCGTTGAAAAGTCTGGTGGAGCGGAGACCCAGTACTTC. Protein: CSVEKSGGAETQYF.

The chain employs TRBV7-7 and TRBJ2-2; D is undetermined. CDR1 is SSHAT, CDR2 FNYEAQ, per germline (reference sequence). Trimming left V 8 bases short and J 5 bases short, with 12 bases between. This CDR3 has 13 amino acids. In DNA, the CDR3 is TGTGCCAGCCGACCCCTGTGGACCGGGGAGCTGTTTTTT. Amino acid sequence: CASRPLWTGELFF.

The CDR3 protein is CASSQGLKEDYGYTF. As DNA, the CDR3 is TGCGCCAGCAGCCAAGGGCTGAAGGAGGACTATGGCTACACCTTC. V gene TRBV4-1 combines with J gene TRBJ1-2; D gene ambiguous. Trimming left V 1 base short and J 3 bases short, with 12 bases between. The CDR3 has 15 amino acids. CDR1 MGHRA and CDR2 YSYEKL come from the germline V gene.

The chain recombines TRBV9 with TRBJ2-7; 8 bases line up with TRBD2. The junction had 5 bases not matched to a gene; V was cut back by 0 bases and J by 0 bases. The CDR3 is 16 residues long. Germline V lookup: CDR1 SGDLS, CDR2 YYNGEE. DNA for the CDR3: TGTGCCAGCAGCGTAGGAAGCGGGGGTAGCTCCTACGAGCAGTACTTC. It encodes CASSVGSGGSSYEQYF.

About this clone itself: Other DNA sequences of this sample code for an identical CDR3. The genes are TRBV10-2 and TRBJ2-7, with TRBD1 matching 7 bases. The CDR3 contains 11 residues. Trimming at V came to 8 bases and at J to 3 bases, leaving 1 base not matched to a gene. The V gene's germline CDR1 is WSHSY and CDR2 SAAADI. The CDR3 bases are TGCGCCAGCCGGGACAGCTACGAGCAGTACTTC. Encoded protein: CASRDSYEQYF.

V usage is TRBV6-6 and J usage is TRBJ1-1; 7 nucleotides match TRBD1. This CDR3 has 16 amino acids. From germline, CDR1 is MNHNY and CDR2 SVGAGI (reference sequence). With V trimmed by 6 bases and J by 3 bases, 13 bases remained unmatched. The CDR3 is CASRGTVGAWDTEAFF. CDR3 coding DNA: TGTGCCAGCAGGGGGACAGTGGGGGCGTGGGACACTGAAGCTTTCTTT.

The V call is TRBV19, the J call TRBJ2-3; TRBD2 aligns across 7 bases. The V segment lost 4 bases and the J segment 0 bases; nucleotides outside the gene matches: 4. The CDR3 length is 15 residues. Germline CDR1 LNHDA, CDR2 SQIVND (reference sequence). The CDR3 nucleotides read TGTGCCAGTAGTAGAAGCGGGGCTAGCACAGATACGCAGTATTTT. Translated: CASSRSGASTDTQYF.

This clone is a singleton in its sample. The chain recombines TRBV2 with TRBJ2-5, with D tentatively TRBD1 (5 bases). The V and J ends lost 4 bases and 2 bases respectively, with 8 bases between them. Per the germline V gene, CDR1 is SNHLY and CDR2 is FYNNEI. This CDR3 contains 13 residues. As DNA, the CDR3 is TGTGCCAGCAGTGGAGACAGACAAGAGACCCAGTACTTC. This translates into CASSGDRQETQYF.

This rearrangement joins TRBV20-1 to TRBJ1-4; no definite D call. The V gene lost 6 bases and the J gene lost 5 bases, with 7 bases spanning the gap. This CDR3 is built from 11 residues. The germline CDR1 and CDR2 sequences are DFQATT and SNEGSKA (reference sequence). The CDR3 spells CSAWENEKLFF. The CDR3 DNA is TGCAGTGCCTGGGAGAATGAAAAACTGTTTTTT.

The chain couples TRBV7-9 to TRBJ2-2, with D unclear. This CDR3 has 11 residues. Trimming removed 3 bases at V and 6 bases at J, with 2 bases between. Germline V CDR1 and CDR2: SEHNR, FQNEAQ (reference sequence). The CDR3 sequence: CASSFAGELFF. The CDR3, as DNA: TGTGCCAGCAGCTTCGCCGGGGAGCTGTTTTTT.

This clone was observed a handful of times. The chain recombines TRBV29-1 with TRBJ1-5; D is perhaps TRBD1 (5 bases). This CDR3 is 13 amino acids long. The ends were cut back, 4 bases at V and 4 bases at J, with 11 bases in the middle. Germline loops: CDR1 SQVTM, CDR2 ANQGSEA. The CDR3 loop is CSVAPGQNQPQHF. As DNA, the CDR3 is TGCAGCGTTGCTCCAGGACAAAATCAGCCCCAGCATTTT.

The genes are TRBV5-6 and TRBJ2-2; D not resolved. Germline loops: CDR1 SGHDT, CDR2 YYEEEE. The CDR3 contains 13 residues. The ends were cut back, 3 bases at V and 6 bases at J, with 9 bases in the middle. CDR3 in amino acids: CASSSRRPGELFF. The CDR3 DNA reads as TGTGCCAGCAGCTCCCGTAGGCCCGGGGAGCTGTTTTTT.

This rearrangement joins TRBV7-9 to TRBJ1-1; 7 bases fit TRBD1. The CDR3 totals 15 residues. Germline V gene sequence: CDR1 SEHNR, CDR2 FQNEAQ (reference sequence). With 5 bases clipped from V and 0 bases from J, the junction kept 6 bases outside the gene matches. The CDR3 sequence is CASSQQGQMNTEAFF. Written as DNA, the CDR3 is TGTGCCAGCAGCCAACAGGGACAGATGAACACTGAAGCTTTCTTT.

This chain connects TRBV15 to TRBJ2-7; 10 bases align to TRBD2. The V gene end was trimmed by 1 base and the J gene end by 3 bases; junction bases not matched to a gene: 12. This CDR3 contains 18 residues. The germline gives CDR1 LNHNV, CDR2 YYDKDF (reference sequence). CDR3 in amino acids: CATSRGNPTSGASYEQYF. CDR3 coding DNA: TGTGCCACCAGCAGAGGAAACCCTACTAGCGGGGCTAGCTACGAGCAGTACTTC.

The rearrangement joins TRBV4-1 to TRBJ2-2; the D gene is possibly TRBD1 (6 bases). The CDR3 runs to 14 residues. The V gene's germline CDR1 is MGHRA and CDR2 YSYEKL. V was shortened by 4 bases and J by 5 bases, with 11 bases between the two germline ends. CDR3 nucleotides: TGCGCCAGCAGCCCATTAACAGGGACCGGGGAGCTGTTTTTT. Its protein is CASSPLTGTGELFF.

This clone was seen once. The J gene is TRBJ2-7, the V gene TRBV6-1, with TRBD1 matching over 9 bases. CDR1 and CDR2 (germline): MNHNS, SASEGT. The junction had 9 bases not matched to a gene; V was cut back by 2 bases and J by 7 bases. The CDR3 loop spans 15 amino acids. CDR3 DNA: TGTGCCAGCAGTGAATCCGGGACAGGGATCGGGGAGCAGTACTTC. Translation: CASSESGTGIGEQYF.

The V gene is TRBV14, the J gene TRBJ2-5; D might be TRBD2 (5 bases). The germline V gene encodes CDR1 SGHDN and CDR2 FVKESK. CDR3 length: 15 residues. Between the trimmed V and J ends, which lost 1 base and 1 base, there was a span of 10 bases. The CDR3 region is CASSQVRGRQETQYF. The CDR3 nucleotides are TGTGCCAGCAGCCAAGTTCGAGGGCGCCAAGAGACCCAGTACTTC.